Presented here are 6 T cell receptor beta chains from one specimen sequenced in a study of blood T cell repertoires in COVID-19. The protocol was immunoSEQ multiplex PCR, while the TCRdb copy is restricted to in-frame clones and leaves out a portion. The profile shows a few hundred thousand clones, less than 95% of them singletons. Material for sequencing was PBMCs or T cells enriched from blood (not recorded which). The receptors here all came from a man aged 18 to 29 who had recovered from COVID-19.

V and J are TRBV28 and TRBJ1-3, with a tentative D call TRBD1 (6 bases). Germline V gives CDR1 MDHEN, CDR2 SYDVKM. CDR3 length equals 15 residues. V was trimmed by 10 bases and J by 0 bases, leaving 16 bases between them. DNA for the CDR3: TGTGCCACCGACCACAGGGCTCACTCTGGAAACACCATATATTTT. The encoded protein is CATDHRAHSGNTIYF.

The J gene is TRBJ1-3, the V gene TRBV9, with TRBD1 identical over 7 bases. V was pared by 2 bases and J by 1 base, with 6 bases of the junction left unmatched. The CDR3 spans 16 residues. CDR1 and CDR2 from the germline V gene are SGDLS and YYNGEE. In DNA, the CDR3 is TGTGCCAGCAGCGTCAGGGACAGACCTTCTGGAAACACCATATATTTT. It yields the protein CASSVRDRPSGNTIYF. The variable domain in full, completed from reference TRBV9 and TRBJ1-3, reads DSGVTQTPKHLITATGQRVTLRCSPRSGDLSVYWYQQSLDQGLQFLIQYYNGEERAKGNILERFSAQQFPDLHSELNLSSLELGDSALYFCASSVRDRPSGNTIYFGEGSWLTVV.

J is TRBJ2-7 and V is TRBV6-2 or TRBV6-3, with a possible D match to TRBD1 (5 bases). Germline CDR1 and CDR2: MNHEY and SVGEGT. Trimming left V 5 bases short and J 7 bases short, with 15 bases between. The CDR3 is 13 residues long. DNA of the CDR3: TGTGCCAGCAGTAGGGGCCGCGCTGGGGAGCAGTACTTC. Protein sequence: CASSRGRAGEQYF.

The count of this clone is one. This sequence joins TRBV7-3 and TRBJ1-5; TRBD1 agrees at 8 bases. Trimming took 5 bases from V and 3 from J; bases not matched to a gene: 6. This CDR3 region has 15 residues. Germline loops: CDR1 SGHTA, CDR2 FQGTGA. This CDR3 is CASSAGTGLNQPQHF. CDR3 bases: TGTGCCAGCAGCGCGGGGACAGGACTCAATCAGCCCCAGCATTTT.

A single count supports this clone. The chain combines TRBV6-5 with TRBJ1-2; D might be TRBD1 (5 bases). The CDR3 is 15 amino acids. The germline gives CDR1 MNHEY, CDR2 SVGAGI. Trimming removed 6 bases at V and 0 bases at J, with 14 bases between. The CDR3 here is CASSHMRQPNYGYTF. DNA of the CDR3: TGTGCCAGCAGCCATATGAGACAGCCTAACTATGGCTACACCTTC.

The V and J genes are TRBV7-8 and TRBJ2-3; the match to TRBD2 covers 9 bases. The CDR3 contains 17 residues. V was clipped by 0 bases and J by 7 bases; unmatched bases: 11. CDR1 is SGHVS and CDR2 is FQNEAQ in the germline V gene. In DNA, the CDR3 is TGTGCCAGCAGCTTAGCTCGGCGGGAGGGCCTGCGGCATACGCAGTATTTT. Encoded protein: CASSLARREGLRHTQYF.